The 7 T cell receptor beta chains below all came from one sample that was sequenced in a study of T cell responses to AZD1222 COVID-19 vaccine (dated by TCRdb to 2020 to 2023). Library preparation employed the immunoSEQ multiplex PCR assay. TCRdb provides this immuneACCESS table in a form limited to in-frame rearrangements. Some clones are lacking; in checked studies, under half of them reflect an unresolved V gene, and why the rest are absent is not known. The sample table lists 100,000 to 150,000 clones, more than 85% of them with a count of one. The ten largest clones capture about 1.9% of the sample. What this sample's time point label stands for: about 28 days (+/-7) after the second vaccine dose. Sequencing was performed on peripheral blood, taken 28 days after the second AZD1222 dose. Receptor source: an adult who received the AZD1222 COVID-19 vaccine.

This clone was recorded once. CDR3 bases: TGTGCAAGTCGCCCCAGTCCCCGAGAAGACGGCTACGAGCAGTACGTC. Protein sequence: CASRPSPREDGYEQYV. The rearrangement links TRBV12-2 to TRBJ2-7. TRBV12-2 is labeled a pseudogene. This CDR3 has 16 amino acids.

The chain has TRBV5-1 and TRBJ2-1; 10 positions agree with TRBD2. The germline V gene encodes CDR1 SGHRS and CDR2 YFSETQ. The CDR3 length is 14 residues. V gave up 0 bases and J gave up 8 bases; unmatched junction bases: 2. The CDR3 coding sequence is TGCGCCAGCAGCTTGGCTAGCGGGAGTTATGAGCAGTTCTTC. Protein: CASSLASGSYEQFF.

The gene calls are TRBV3-1 (or the pseudogene TRBV3-2) and TRBJ2-7, with 12 bases fitting TRBD2. J lost 7 bases, V lost 3 bases, and 7 bases had no gene match. Per germline, CDR1 LGHDT and CDR2 YNNKEL (reference sequence). The length of the CDR3 is 15 residues. CDR3 amino acids: CASSQTSGGLGEQYF. The CDR3 bases are TGTGCCAGCAGCCAGACTAGCGGGGGCCTTGGGGAGCAGTACTTC.

This chain connects TRBV6-5 to TRBJ1-4; TRBD1 matches 9 bases. The CDR3 totals 14 residues. Germline V lookup: CDR1 MNHEY, CDR2 SVGAGI. V lost 4 bases, J lost 8 bases, and 5 bases stayed unmatched. CDR3 nucleotides: TGTGCCAGCAGTTGGACAGGGGTTGGCGAAAAACTGTTTTTT. Protein: CASSWTGVGEKLFF.

This chain uses TRBV30 with TRBJ2-6, with D hard to call. The CDR3 is 15 amino acids. Deletions cut 2 bases from V and 7 bases from J, with 15 bases between. Looked up from germline, CDR1 is GTSNPN and CDR2 is SVGIG (reference sequence). In nucleotides, the CDR3 is TGTGCCTGGAGTCCCCAGATAGGCGGAGCCAACGTCCTGACTTTC. Encoded protein: CAWSPQIGGANVLTF.

The chain links TRBV2 to TRBJ1-4, with 7 nucleotides matching TRBD1. The CDR3 spans 16 residues. The V and J ends lost 6 bases and 0 bases, in that order; junction bases with no gene match: 7. The germline V gene has CDR1 SNHLY and CDR2 FYNNEI. CDR3 nucleotides: TGTGCCAGCAGACGGGACAGCCTTGCAACTAATGAAAAACTGTTTTTT. It yields the protein CASRRDSLATNEKLFF. Using reference TRBV2 and TRBJ1-4 for the parts outside the CDR3, the full variable domain is EPEVTQTPSHQVTQMGQEVILRCVPISNHLYFYWYRQILGQKVEFLVSFYNNEISEKSEIFDDQFSVERPDGSNFTLKIRSTKLEDSAMYFCASRRDSLATNEKLFFGSGTQLSVL.

This clone was observed a single time. The rearrangement uses TRBV4-1 and TRBJ1-1; TRBD1 might be the D (6 bases). V was trimmed by 0 bases and J by 1 base, leaving 9 bases between them. CDR3 length equals 15 residues. CDR1 and CDR2 from the germline V gene are MGHRA and YSYEKL. CDR3 sequence (DNA): TGCGCCAGCAGCCAAGACGGACAGCAGAACACTGAAGCTTTCTTT. The encoded protein is CASSQDGQQNTEAFF.